The rows below give T cell receptor beta chains drawn from one sample of a study of T cell responses to AZD1222 COVID-19 vaccine. Sequencing used immunoSEQ multiplex PCR; TCRdb keeps in-frame clones, though not all of them. This table has 100,000 or so clones, about 95% appearing once. The sequenced sample was peripheral blood, obtained on day 0 of AZD1222 vaccination. The receptors originated from an adult in good health. CDR3s include the opening cysteine and the closing phenylalanine or tryptophan.

V gene: TRBV4-3; CDR3 protein: CASSQRPGQYEQYF
V gene: TRBV19; CDR3 protein: CASSSNGGRKFF
V gene: TRBV19; CDR3 protein: CASSMQQNYEQYF
V gene: TRBV24-1; CDR3 protein: CATRTTGENTIYF
V gene: TRBV5-5; CDR3 protein: CASTLVGTSYEQYF
V gene: TRBV9; CDR3 protein: CASRREGGELFF
V gene: TRBV6-5; CDR3 protein: CASRVGRHSYNEQFF
V gene: TRBV11-3; CDR3 protein: CASSPRLAGDMNTGELFF
V gene: TRBV4-2; CDR3 protein: CASSQSLGRENEKLFF
V gene: TRBV4-3; CDR3 protein: CASSQTPGQGAGYTF
V gene: TRBV2; CDR3 protein: CASSPPKYEQYF
V gene: TRBV12-5; CDR3 protein: CASGSGQDQETQYF
V gene: TRBV3-1/TRBV3-2; CDR3 protein: CASAYTHVRDGPYGYTF
V gene: TRBV27; CDR3 protein: CASSLLLREGRADTQYF
V gene: TRBV5-1; CDR3 protein: CASSSIRSGRNNEQFF
V gene: TRBV12-3/TRBV12-4; CDR3 protein: CASSLARDTEAFF
V gene: TRBV3-1/TRBV3-2; CDR3 protein: CASSFTSGTQYF
V gene: TRBV6-5; CDR3 protein: CASSFTGAKETQYF
V gene: TRBV18; CDR3 protein: CASSRSQSTNSPLHF
V gene: TRBV30; CDR3 protein: CAWATGGETQYF
V gene: TRBV30; CDR3 protein: CASQGPGVWLTEAFF
V gene: TRBV5-4; CDR3 protein: CASSSQGAGYGYTF
V gene: TRBV19; CDR3 protein: CASRDDRVSLSNQPQHF
V gene: TRBV4-3; CDR3 protein: CASSQVPGYHEQYF
V gene: TRBV25-1; CDR3 protein: CASSGGQIFGYTF
V gene: TRBV25-1; CDR3 protein: CASSDSGGSNQPQHF
V gene: TRBV11-3; CDR3 protein: CASSSIQTGYTEAFF
V gene: TRBV28; CDR3 protein: CARKPAHRNTEAFF
V gene: TRBV12-3/TRBV12-4; CDR3 protein: CASSFWSTDTQYF
V gene: TRBV20-1; CDR3 protein: CSASRRGGGDYGYTF
V gene: TRBV7-8; CDR3 protein: CASSPDVHYGYTF
V gene: TRBV9; CDR3 protein: CASSVGRGPSVLRETQYF
V gene: TRBV29-1; CDR3 protein: CSVSGRANTEAFF
V gene: TRBV30; CDR3 protein: CAWSRGRQGEQYF
V gene: TRBV6-6; CDR3 protein: CASSGQGPGQPQHF
V gene: TRBV20-1; CDR3 protein: CSASRADFNEKLFF
V gene: TRBV29-1; CDR3 protein: CSARGPGAYEQYF
V gene: TRBV6-5; CDR3 protein: CASSYSGGSGNTIYF
V gene: TRBV28; CDR3 protein: CASSLSPYPTDTQYF
V gene: TRBV7-3; CDR3 protein: CASSPLAGGQNEQFF
V gene: TRBV3-1/TRBV3-2; CDR3 protein: CASSSGAENTEAFF
V gene: TRBV6-5; CDR3 protein: CASSYSNVGFGEKLFF
V gene: TRBV27; CDR3 protein: CASSPGNTEAFF
V gene: TRBV18; CDR3 protein: CASSPQGRETQYF
V gene: TRBV24-1; CDR3 protein: CATSDFITGELFF
V gene: TRBV7-2; CDR3 protein: CASSLAVGVAYNEQFF
V gene: TRBV2; CDR3 protein: CASRRGGASGPLHF
V gene: TRBV14; CDR3 protein: CASSQLRGETQYF